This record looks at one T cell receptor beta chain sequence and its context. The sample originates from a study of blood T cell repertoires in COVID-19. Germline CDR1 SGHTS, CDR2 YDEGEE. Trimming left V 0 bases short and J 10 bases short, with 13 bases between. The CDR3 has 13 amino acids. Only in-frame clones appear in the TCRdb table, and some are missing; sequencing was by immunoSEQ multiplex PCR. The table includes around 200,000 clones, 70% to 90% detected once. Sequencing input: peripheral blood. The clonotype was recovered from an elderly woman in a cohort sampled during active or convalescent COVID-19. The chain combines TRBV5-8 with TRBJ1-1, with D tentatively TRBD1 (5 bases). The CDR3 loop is CASSLGPGRGAFF. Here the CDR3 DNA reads TGTGCCAGCAGCTTGGGGCCAGGGCGCGGAGCTTTCTTT.